A single sample is the source of the 20 T cell receptor beta chains below, sequenced in a study of T-cell reconstitution after alpha-beta-depleted transplantation in children. Preparation of the TCRbeta library involved a method that used unique molecular identifiers. MiXCR, applied by TCRdb to the PCR reads, yields one record per CDR3 protein. The sample lists 210,000 or so distinct CDR3 sequences; roughly 10% were seen once. The material sequenced was PBMCs, taken before TCRalphabeta/CD19-depleted stem cell transplant. The receptors were sampled from a child in the first two years of life with acute myeloid leukemia, due to receive a stem cell transplant.

This clonotype was recorded many times. The V call is TRBV5-1, the J call TRBJ1-4; D is unresolved. Trimming took off 4 bases at V and 3 bases at J, with 13 bases between the two ends. CDR1 and CDR2 (germline): SGHRS, YFSETQ. This CDR3 comprises 15 residues. CDR3 residues: CASSPDIRANEKLFF. Here the CDR3 DNA reads TGCGCCAGCAGCCCCGATATCCGAGCTAATGAAAAACTGTTTTTT. The variable domain in full, completed from reference TRBV5-1 and TRBJ1-4, reads KAGVTQTPRYLIKTRGQQVTLSCSPISGHRSVSWYQQTPGQGLQFLFEYFSETQRNKGNFPGRFSGRQFSNSRSEMNVSTLELGDSALYLCASSPDIRANEKLFFGSGTQLSVL.

This clonotype was seen repeatedly, ten times or more. The V call is TRBV11-2, the J call TRBJ2-3, with D perhaps matching TRBD1 (6 bases). Between the trimmed V and J ends, which lost 4 bases and 2 bases, there was a span of 13 bases. The germline V gene has CDR1 SGHAT and CDR2 FQNNGV. This CDR3 region has 15 residues. CDR3 amino acids: CASSSTPGDTDTQYF. The CDR3 region has the DNA TGTGCCAGCAGCTCCACCCCAGGGGACACAGATACGCAGTATTTT.

Comments on this clonotype: One end of the junction varies from germline; a read error may be responsible. CDR3 bases: TGTGCCACCAGCCAAGATCGGCGGGCTAGCGGGAGCAATGAGCAGTTCTTC. It translates to CATSQDRRASGSNEQFF. V and J are TRBV3-1 and TRBJ2-1; TRBD2 agrees at 10 bases. The CDR3 length is 17 residues. CDR1 is LGHDT and CDR2 is YNNKEL in the germline V gene (reference sequence).

This clonotype came up many times. The chain employs TRBV3-1 and TRBJ1-1, with a weak D call TRBD1 (5 bases). V lost 1 base to trimming and J lost 4 bases, with 16 bases between them. This CDR3 comprises 16 residues. Germline assignment: CDR1 LGHDT and CDR2 YNNKEL (reference sequence). Here the CDR3 reads CASSQAPQGSGTEAFF. The DNA of the CDR3 is TGTGCCAGCAGCCAAGCTCCCCAGGGCTCAGGCACTGAAGCTTTCTTT. Looking up the rest from reference TRBV3-1 and TRBJ1-1 gives the full variable domain: DTAVSQTPKYLVTQMGNDKSIKCEQNLGHDTMYWYKQDSKKFLKIMFSYNNKELIINETVPNRFSPKSPDKAHLNLHINSLELGDSAVYFCASSQAPQGSGTEAFFGQGTRLTVV.

This clonotype has a count of ten or more. J is TRBJ2-2 and V is TRBV7-2; possible D gene TRBD2, 5 bases. This CDR3 spans 15 amino acids. CDR1 is SGHTA and CDR2 is FQGNSA in the germline V gene. The V end was cut by 6 bases, the J end by 1 base, with 12 bases between. In DNA form, the CDR3 reads TGTGCCAGCAGTTTCTCCAGCGGGAACACCGGGGAGCTGTTTTTT. It translates to CASSFSSGNTGELFF.

This clonotype was counted at least ten times. The chain carries TRBV6-5 and TRBJ2-5; 8 positions match TRBD2. Germline V gene data show CDR1 as MNHEY and CDR2 as SVGAGI. CDR3 length: 13 amino acids. V lost 6 bases, J lost 7 bases, and 7 bases stayed unmatched. The chain's CDR3 is CASSPGLVGTQYF. CDR3 nucleotide sequence: TGTGCCAGCAGCCCGGGACTAGTTGGGACCCAGTACTTC.

This clonotype was counted at least ten times. The chain has TRBV20-1 and TRBJ1-1; no definite D call. Germline V gene data show CDR1 as DFQATT and CDR2 as SNEGSKA (reference sequence). Deletions cut 1 base from V and 1 base from J, with 4 bases between. The CDR3 loop spans 12 amino acids. The CDR3 sequence is CSARGGNTEAFF. The CDR3 coding sequence is TGCAGTGCTAGAGGGGGGAACACTGAAGCTTTCTTT.

This clonotype was counted ten times or more. The gene calls are TRBV20-1 and TRBJ1-2; 12 bases are shared with TRBD1. This CDR3 comprises 15 residues. Germline CDR1 DFQATT, CDR2 SNEGSKA (reference sequence). V trimming: 1 base; J trimming: 7 bases; junction bases outside the gene matches: 7. The CDR3 nucleotides read TGCAGTGCTAGAGCATGGGACAGGGGGCTCGGTGGCTACACCTTC. This gives the protein CSARAWDRGLGGYTF.

This clonotype has a count of ten or more. The V call is TRBV20-1, the J call TRBJ2-5; possible D gene TRBD2, 5 bases. This CDR3 spans 12 amino acids. In germline, CDR1 is DFQATT, CDR2 SNEGSKA (reference sequence). Trimming removed 4 bases from V and 9 bases from J, with 15 bases in between. The CDR3, as DNA: TGCAGTGCTAAGAGAGTGGCCGGGGCCCAGTACTTC. Residues: CSAKRVAGAQYF.

In its sample, this clonotype was seen many times. The chain employs TRBV5-1 and TRBJ1-2; 9 positions agree with TRBD1. Germline V CDR1 and CDR2: SGHRS, YFSETQ. The CDR3 loop spans 17 amino acids. V trimming: 2 bases; J trimming: 0 bases; junction bases outside the gene matches: 8. CDR3: CASSLPRDRVANYGYTF. CDR3 in DNA: TGCGCCAGCAGCTTACCCCGGGACAGGGTGGCTAACTATGGCTACACCTTC. Using reference TRBV5-1 and TRBJ1-2 for the parts outside the CDR3, the full variable domain is KAGVTQTPRYLIKTRGQQVTLSCSPISGHRSVSWYQQTPGQGLQFLFEYFSETQRNKGNFPGRFSGRQFSNSRSEMNVSTLELGDSALYLCASSLPRDRVANYGYTFGSGTRLTVV.

The table lists this clonotype with many counts. V and J are TRBV29-1 and TRBJ1-1; D uncertain. Trimming left V 4 bases short and J 5 bases short, with 5 bases between. This CDR3 region has 10 residues. Germline V gene sequence: CDR1 SQVTM, CDR2 ANQGSEA. In DNA form, the CDR3 reads TGCAGCGTTGTGGGGACTGAAGCTTTCTTT. It yields the protein CSVVGTEAFF.

In regard to this clonotype: A much larger clone lies one base from this, so it may be a read error. This chain links TRBV7-2 with TRBJ2-1; 9 bases are shared with TRBD1. This CDR3 comprises 15 residues. CDR1 is SGHTA, CDR2 FQGNSA, per germline. Here the CDR3 DNA reads TGTGCCGGCAGCAGGGACAGGGCGGTACGGAATGAGCAGTTCTTC. This translates into CAGSRDRAVRNEQFF.

This clonotype was recorded many times. V usage is TRBV3-1 and J usage is TRBJ2-3; D gene unclear. Germline lookup yields CDR1 LGHDT and CDR2 YNNKEL (reference sequence). This CDR3 has 16 amino acids. V was clipped by 0 bases and J by 1 base, with 11 bases between them. For the CDR3, the DNA is TGTGCCAGCAGCCAAGATCCCCCCACGGGCACAGATACGCAGTATTTT. Residues: CASSQDPPTGTDTQYF.

In this sample, this clonotype turned up many times. The chain has TRBV28 and TRBJ1-1, with D possibly TRBD1 on 5 matching bases. The CDR3 loop spans 14 amino acids. From germline, CDR1 is MDHEN and CDR2 SYDVKM. V dropped 3 bases and J dropped 4 bases, with 12 bases sitting between them. Here the CDR3 DNA reads TGTGCCAGCAGTTTGCGAGCGGGGGTCACTGAAGCTTTCTTT. Encoded protein: CASSLRAGVTEAFF.

This clonotype was picked up many times. The chain uses TRBV20-1 and TRBJ2-3, with TRBD2 matching 7 bases. Germline values: CDR1 DFQATT, CDR2 SNEGSKA (reference sequence). V lost 5 bases, J lost 0 bases, and 8 bases stayed unmatched. CDR3 size: 15 residues. The CDR3 DNA reads TGCAGTGCTCGTGGCGGGAGTTCGAGCACAGATACGCAGTATTTT. It specifies CSARGGSSSTDTQYF.

This clonotype showed up many times. The chain combines TRBV4-3 with TRBJ2-1; weak D call: TRBD2 (6 bases). Trimming shortened V by 0 bases and J by 4 bases, and 16 bases separated the two germline ends. In germline, CDR1 is LGHNA, CDR2 YSLEER. This CDR3 comprises 17 residues. The DNA for the CDR3 is TGCGCCAGCAGCCAAGATCTTATAGCGGATACTTACAATGAGCAGTTCTTC. Encoded protein: CASSQDLIADTYNEQFF.

This clonotype has ten or more counts. V and J are TRBV20-1 and TRBJ1-1; 9 nucleotides match TRBD1. Per germline, CDR1 DFQATT and CDR2 SNEGSKA (reference sequence). This CDR3 has 14 amino acids. V trimming: 5 bases; J trimming: 5 bases; junction bases outside the gene matches: 9. The CDR3 DNA reads TGCAGTGCTTTTCCAACAGGGGGCAAGACTGAAGCTTTCTTT. Residues: CSAFPTGGKTEAFF.

As concerns this clonotype: A read error may explain this, as a much larger clone is one base away. This chain uses TRBV11-1 with TRBJ2-7; 11 bases map to TRBD2. The germline V gene encodes CDR1 SGHAT and CDR2 FQDESV (reference sequence). The CDR3 is 16 residues long. The CDR3, as DNA: TGTGCCAGCAACTTAACTACTAGCGGGAGAAAAGGAGAGCAGTACTTC. It translates to CASNLTTSGRKGEQYF.

In this sample, this clonotype turned up a few times. The chain combines TRBV20-1 with TRBJ2-5, with 7 positions matching TRBD1. The CDR3 contains 15 residues. V lost 0 bases, J lost 4 bases, and 8 bases stayed unmatched. Germline values: CDR1 DFQATT, CDR2 SNEGSKA (reference sequence). The CDR3 loop is CSARDPRGSGETQYF. The CDR3 nucleotides are TGCAGTGCTAGAGATCCCAGGGGGTCAGGAGAGACCCAGTACTTC.

This chain uses TRBV4-2 with TRBJ2-3, with 16 bases that match TRBD2. This CDR3 comprises 19 residues. J was trimmed by 3 bases and V by 1 base; bases with no gene match: 7. CDR1 is LGHNA and CDR2 is YNFKEQ in the germline V gene. The CDR3 here is CASSQGLGLAGGQTDTQYF. DNA for the CDR3: TGTGCCAGCAGCCAAGGTCTGGGACTAGCGGGGGGGCAGACAGATACGCAGTATTTT.